What follows are 25 T cell receptor beta chains derived from one specimen sequenced in a study of T cell responses to AZD1222 COVID-19 vaccine. Data came from immunoSEQ multiplex PCR; TCRdb stores just in-frame clones and leaves some out. The sample includes about 93,000 clones, 80% to 90% of them seen just once. The sequencing used peripheral blood, collected 28 days after the second AZD1222 dose. The receptors shown here come from an adult who received the AZD1222 COVID-19 vaccine.

The J gene is TRBJ2-1, the V gene TRBV5-1; the D is unclear. V lost 1 base, J lost 12 bases, and 17 bases lay in between. The V gene's germline CDR1 is SGHRS and CDR2 YFSETQ. The CDR3 is 14 amino acids. In DNA form, the CDR3 reads TGCGCCAGCAGCTTGTCGGCAGTGGGTGCTTTGCAGTTCTTC. Translated, it gives CASSLSAVGALQFF.

The J gene is TRBJ2-5, the V gene TRBV7-9, with D perhaps being TRBD1 or TRBD2 (6 bases each). V lost 5 bases and J lost 5, with 12 bases in between. Germline CDR1 SEHNR, CDR2 FQNEAQ (reference sequence). This CDR3 comprises 13 residues. CDR3 DNA sequence: TGTGCCAGCAGCCTCAAGGGGGGCGAGACCCAGTACTTC. Protein product: CASSLKGGETQYF. Complete variable domain (other parts from reference TRBV7-9 and TRBJ2-5): DTGVSQNPRHKITKRGQNVTFRCDPISEHNRLYWYRQTLGQGPEFLTYFQNEAQLEKSRLLSDRFSAERPKGSFSTLEIQRTEQGDSAMYLCASSLKGGETQYFGPGTRLLVL.

V gene TRBV6-5 combines with J gene TRBJ1-5, with D unclear. The V gene's germline CDR1 is MNHEY and CDR2 SVGAGI. The CDR3 has 14 residues. V lost 10 bases and J lost 0, with 13 bases in between. The CDR3 nucleotides read TGTGCCACCTTGAGGGAGTTTAGCAATCAGCCCCAGCATTTT. It codes for CATLREFSNQPQHF.

The CDR3 bases are TGCAGCGTTGACGGAACAGGGGGTTCCGACGAGCAGTACTTC. It translates to CSVDGTGGSDEQYF. The chain employs TRBV29-1 and TRBJ2-7; 8 positions agree with TRBD1. V shed 3 bases and J 5 bases; nucleotides not matched to a gene: 9. The germline gives CDR1 SQVTM, CDR2 ANQGSEA. CDR3 length: 14 amino acids.

This chain links TRBV5-5 with TRBJ2-3, with D uncertain. Per the germline V gene, CDR1 is SGHKS and CDR2 is YYEKEE (reference sequence). The CDR3 runs to 14 residues. Trimming pared 0 bases from V and 2 bases from J, leaving 7 bases between. The CDR3 region is CASSLDSPTDTQYF. As DNA, the CDR3 is TGTGCCAGCAGCTTGGACTCTCCCACAGATACGCAGTATTTT.

The chain employs TRBV3-1 (or the pseudogene TRBV3-2) and TRBJ2-1; possibly TRBD2 for D (6 bases). The CDR3 has 13 amino acids. Trimming took 2 bases from V and 15 from J, leaving 17 bases between them. CDR1 LGHDT and CDR2 YNNKEL come from the germline V gene (reference sequence). The CDR3 region is CASSQSSSGSGFF. CDR3 nucleotides: TGTGCCAGCAGCCAAAGCAGCAGCGGGTCGGGGTTCTTC.

In its sample, this clone was seen a few times. The V call is TRBV14, the J call TRBJ2-2; D not resolved. The CDR3 totals 14 residues. V lost 4 bases, J lost 0 bases, and 6 bases lay in between. CDR1 is SGHDN and CDR2 is FVKESK in the germline V gene. The CDR3 nucleotides read TGTGCCAGCAGCCCCGGTACGAACACCGGGGAGCTGTTTTTT. Amino acids: CASSPGTNTGELFF. Looking up the rest from reference TRBV14 and TRBJ2-2 gives the full variable domain: EAGVTQFPSHSVIEKGQTVTLRCDPISGHDNLYWYRRVMGKEIKFLLHFVKESKQDESGMPNNRFLAERTGGTYSTLKVQPAELEDSGVYFCASSPGTNTGELFFGEGSRLTVL.

The chain combines TRBV30 with TRBJ2-7, with TRBD1 matching 10 bases. Germline assignment: CDR1 GTSNPN and CDR2 SVGIG (reference sequence). The CDR3 contains 13 residues. The J segment lost 2 bases and the V segment lost 8 bases, leaving 6 bases of the junction unmatched. CDR3 residues: CAVPGQGPYEQYF. The CDR3, as DNA: TGTGCCGTACCGGGACAGGGGCCCTACGAGCAGTACTTC.

The chain recombines TRBV7-2 with TRBJ1-6; tentatively, D is TRBD1 (6 bases). The CDR3 consists of 16 residues. Germline V gene sequence: CDR1 SGHTA, CDR2 FQGNSA. The ends were cut back, 0 bases at V and 5 bases at J, with 11 bases in the middle. CDR3 sequence reads: CASSLAGGFNNSPLHF. As DNA, the CDR3 is TGTGCCAGCAGCTTAGCAGGGGGTTTCAATAATTCACCCCTCCACTTT.

This chain uses TRBV7-9 with TRBJ1-2; 8 bases match TRBD1. Germline CDR1 SEHNR, CDR2 FQNEAQ (reference sequence). V lost 4 bases to trimming and J lost 7 bases; unmatched junction nucleotides: 8. CDR3 size: 14 residues. The CDR3 is CASSWTGSVGGYTF. The CDR3 bases are TGTGCCAGCAGCTGGACAGGGAGCGTTGGTGGCTACACCTTC.

The rearrangement uses TRBV27 and TRBJ1-2, with TRBD1 as a possible D gene (5 bases). V was shortened by 6 bases and J by 8 bases, with 25 bases between the two germline ends. CDR3 length equals 16 residues. Germline CDR1 is MNHEY and CDR2 is SMNVEV (reference sequence). The DNA of the CDR3 is TGTGCCAGCAGATCCCCGTCGAGGCTAGCGGGACGAGGCTACACCTTC. It specifies CASRSPSRLAGRGYTF.

This clone was seen more than once but under ten times. The V and J genes are TRBV6-5 and TRBJ1-5; no clear D. Germline V gene data show CDR1 as MNHEY and CDR2 as SVGAGI. Deletions cut 6 bases from V and 0 bases from J, with 12 bases between. This CDR3 is 15 amino acids long. The CDR3 is CASRLVPYSNQPQHF. CDR3 in DNA: TGTGCCAGCAGGCTTGTACCTTATAGCAATCAGCCCCAGCATTTT.

The chain employs TRBV7-8 and TRBJ2-1; D is tentatively TRBD1 or TRBD2 (5 bases each). Looked up from germline, CDR1 is SGHVS and CDR2 is FQNEAQ. Trimming stripped 1 base from V and 10 bases from J, with 17 bases between. The CDR3 contains 15 residues. The CDR3 region has the DNA TGTGCCAGCAGCTTAGTGGCTAGCCCTTCAGGGGAGCAGTTCTTC. Amino acid sequence: CASSLVASPSGEQFF.

This CDR3 reads CSVEGEFQETQYF. Written as DNA, the CDR3 is TGCAGCGTTGAAGGGGAGTTCCAAGAGACCCAGTACTTC. The chain employs TRBV29-1 and TRBJ2-5; D is perhaps TRBD2 (5 bases). The CDR3 runs 13 residues. With 1 base removed from V and 1 base from J, the gap between germline ends came to 7 bases. Germline CDR1 and CDR2: SQVTM and ANQGSEA.

This chain connects TRBV5-1 to TRBJ1-2, with TRBD1 as a possible D gene (6 bases). There are 14 residues in the CDR3. Germline loops: CDR1 SGHRS, CDR2 YFSETQ. The V end was cut by 1 base, the J end by 5 bases, with 12 bases between. The CDR3 protein is CASSLTTGPYGYTF. The DNA for the CDR3 is TGCGCCAGCAGCTTGACGACAGGCCCTTATGGCTACACCTTC.

The CDR3 DNA follows: TGTGCCAGCAGTTCCGGCGGGGGGCCCGACCAAGAGACCCAGTACTTC. As protein: CASSSGGGPDQETQYF. The chain employs TRBV27 and TRBJ2-5; the match to TRBD2 covers 8 bases. Germline V gene sequence: CDR1 MNHEY, CDR2 SMNVEV (reference sequence). The CDR3 is 16 residues long. V shed 4 bases and J 0 bases; nucleotides not matched to a gene: 7.

The gene calls are TRBV2 and TRBJ1-4; 9 positions agree with TRBD1. Germline V gene data show CDR1 as SNHLY and CDR2 as FYNNEI. CDR3 length equals 16 residues. J was trimmed by 3 bases and V by 10 bases; bases with no gene match: 12. In DNA, the CDR3 is TGTGCCACCAACACCCCGGGACAGGGATCTAATGAAAAACTGTTTTTT. Protein sequence: CATNTPGQGSNEKLFF.

The chain uses TRBV19 and TRBJ2-3; TRBD2 might be the D (5 bases). Germline CDR1 LNHDA, CDR2 SQIVND (reference sequence). This CDR3 has 14 residues. V was trimmed by 4 bases and J by 3 bases, leaving 11 bases between them. In DNA, the CDR3 is TGTGCCAGTAGTACTGGACTTAGGACAGATACGCAGTATTTT. It codes for CASSTGLRTDTQYF.

The chain recombines TRBV14 with TRBJ1-1; D is perhaps TRBD1 (6 bases). The CDR3 is made up of 14 amino acids. The V and J ends lost 5 bases and 8 bases respectively, with 18 bases between them. The germline CDR1 and CDR2 sequences are SGHDN and FVKESK. In nucleotides, the CDR3 is TGTGCCAGCAGCGAACAGGGAGGGTACTCGGAAGCTTTCTTT. Amino acids: CASSEQGGYSEAFF. The variable domain in full, with the rest retrieved from reference TRBV14 and TRBJ1-1, is EAGVTQFPSHSVIEKGQTVTLRCDPISGHDNLYWYRRVMGKEIKFLLHFVKESKQDESGMPNNRFLAERTGGTYSTLKVQPAELEDSGVYFCASSEQGGYSEAFFGQGTRLTVV.

The chain is built from TRBV6-5 and TRBJ1-1, with 9 positions matching TRBD1. The CDR3 contains 12 residues. V was clipped by 6 bases and J by 8 bases; unmatched bases: 4. Germline V gives CDR1 MNHEY, CDR2 SVGAGI. The CDR3 DNA reads as TGTGCCAGCAGAGCTACAGGGGGCGAAGCTTTCTTT. Residues: CASRATGGEAFF.

J is TRBJ1-2 and V is TRBV29-1; D is perhaps TRBD1 (6 bases). CDR3 length equals 10 residues. Trimming cost V 6 bases and J 8 bases, with 10 bases left between them. CDR1 SQVTM and CDR2 ANQGSEA come from the germline V gene. CDR3 residues: CSVTGPGYTF. Here the CDR3 DNA reads TGCAGCGTCACAGGGCCAGGCTACACCTTC.

The genes are TRBV6-2 or TRBV6-3 and TRBJ1-1; D perhaps matches TRBD1 (5 bases). This CDR3 has 12 amino acids. Germline CDR1 is MNHEY and CDR2 is SVGEGT. V was clipped by 2 bases and J by 8 bases, with 9 bases between them. In DNA form, the CDR3 reads TGTGCCAGCAGTTACGGTCGACAGGAAGCTTTCTTT. It yields the protein CASSYGRQEAFF.

V is TRBV19 and J is TRBJ1-5, with TRBD1 as a possible D gene (5 bases). Germline V CDR1 and CDR2: LNHDA, SQIVND (reference sequence). The ends were cut back, 1 base at V and 7 bases at J, with 17 bases in the middle. The CDR3 is made up of 16 amino acids. The CDR3 is CASSIGGTGSVQPQHF. Written as DNA, the CDR3 is TGTGCCAGTAGTATAGGTGGTACAGGATCGGTGCAGCCCCAGCATTTT.

The chain joins TRBV7-3 to TRBJ2-2; TRBD1 agrees at 8 bases. CDR3 length equals 16 residues. Losses at the gene ends were 0 bases for V and 4 bases for J; bases not matched to a gene: 4. From germline, CDR1 is SGHTA and CDR2 FQGTGA. The CDR3 sequence is CASSLTSTGGTGELFF. In nucleotides, the CDR3 is TGTGCCAGCAGCTTAACGTCTACAGGGGGCACCGGGGAGCTGTTTTTT.

This clone was observed a single time. The chain combines TRBV5-1 with TRBJ2-5, with D perhaps TRBD1 (5 bases). V lost 4 bases, J lost 0 bases, and 10 bases lay in between. The CDR3 sequence is 14 residues long. Germline V gene data show CDR1 as SGHRS and CDR2 as YFSETQ. For the CDR3, the DNA is TGCGCCAGCAGCCCGACAGAGTACCAAGAGACCCAGTACTTC. Residues: CASSPTEYQETQYF.